The entry that follows covers one T cell receptor beta chain sequence. Its target is not known. Germline V CDR1 and CDR2: SNHLY, FYNNEI. The length of the CDR3 is 14 residues. V was shortened by 11 bases and J by 0 bases, with 14 bases between the two germline ends. The sample comes from a study of response to subunit inactivated influenza vaccine. TCRdb analysed the RT-PCR reads with MiXCR anew, one entry per CDR3 protein. Seen here are more than 450,000 distinct CDR3 sequences, approximately 12% observed once, and the top ten hold 10%. Study-wide results and caveats: There was a suggestion from the authors that each seasonal influenza vaccination recruits few new T cells.

The material sequenced was PBMCs from blood, taken on the day of vaccination. This sequence originates from a man aged 45-65 years who received an inactivated influenza vaccine. V and J are TRBV2 and TRBJ1-3, with D maybe TRBD1 (6 bases). CDR3 DNA sequence: TGTGCCTCTACCGGACAGCGCTCTGGAAACACCATATATTTT. Translated, it gives CASTGQRSGNTIYF.